Below, 27 T cell receptor beta chains from the same sample are listed, as sequenced in a study of human T cells and chemical hapten exposure. A single record per CDR3 protein comes from TCRdb applying MiXCR to the RACE reads. Of just under 35,000 distinct CDR3 sequences listed, 9% to 12% are singletons. The time point: pre-sensitization, week 0. Treatment noted: therapeutic diphenylcyclopropenone sensitization with weekly scalp DPC. Total RNA came from unfractionated whole blood. This sample comprised whole blood, obtained in connection with sensitization to the hapten diphenylcyclopropenone (DPC). The receptor set was obtained from a man aged 50 to 60 with alopecia areata. Some clones in this sample may be carry-over from other donors' samples.

This clonotype was picked up many times. The chain carries TRBV5-1 and TRBJ2-7; D possibly corresponds to TRBD1 (6 bases). The CDR3 covers 14 residues. Trimming took 4 bases from V and 8 from J, leaving 19 bases between them. Germline V lookup: CDR1 SGHRS, CDR2 YFSETQ. The CDR3 DNA follows: TGCGCCAGCAGCCCCCGGGACACCTCCAGCAAGCAGTACTTC. It codes for CASSPRDTSSKQYF.

This chain uses TRBV3-1 with TRBJ1-2; D gene uncertain. V lost 1 base to trimming and J lost 6 bases, with 6 bases between them. The CDR3 is 12 residues long. Germline-derived CDR1 and CDR2 are LGHDT and YNNKEL (reference sequence). The CDR3 DNA sequence: TGTGCCAGCAGCCAAGGGGCAGATGGCTACACCTTC. This codes for CASSQGADGYTF. Combining the CDR3 with reference TRBV3-1 and TRBJ1-2 gives the whole variable domain DTAVSQTPKYLVTQMGNDKSIKCEQNLGHDTMYWYKQDSKKFLKIMFSYNNKELIINETVPNRFSPKSPDKAHLNLHINSLELGDSAVYFCASSQGADGYTFGSGTRLTVV.

The sample holds a few counts of this clonotype. The V gene is TRBV12-3 or TRBV12-4, the J gene TRBJ2-7; 13 positions match TRBD2. V gave up 4 bases and J gave up 3 bases; unmatched junction bases: 9. The CDR3 length is 17 residues. The CDR3 nucleotides are TGTGCCAGCAGTTCCCTCACTAGCGGGAGGGCCCTCTACGAGCAGTACTTC. This codes for CASSSLTSGRALYEQYF.

The V call is TRBV20-1, the J call TRBJ2-1; D remains unclear. CDR3 length equals 11 residues. Per the germline V gene, CDR1 is DFQATT and CDR2 is SNEGSKA (reference sequence). Trimming pared 2 bases from V and 10 bases from J, leaving 9 bases between. This CDR3 is CSARLLGEQFF. As DNA, the CDR3 is TGCAGTGCTAGACTCCTTGGCGAGCAGTTCTTC.

A few counts support this clonotype. The chain joins TRBV4-3 to TRBJ1-2; D might be TRBD1 (6 bases). The V end lost 1 base, the J end lost 2 bases, and 8 bases lay between the germline ends. Germline CDR1 is LGHNA and CDR2 is YSLEER. This CDR3 has 14 amino acids. CDR3 sequence (DNA): TGCGCCAGCAGCCAAGGAGGGGGGAACTATGGCTACACCTTC. Translation gives CASSQGGGNYGYTF.

This chain connects TRBV10-2 to TRBJ2-3, with 10 bases lining up with TRBD2. The CDR3 contains 15 residues. V shed 4 bases, J shed 2 bases, and the junction held 3 bases outside the gene matches. Germline loops: CDR1 WSHSY, CDR2 SAAADI. The CDR3 reads CASSGSGGFTDTQYF. The CDR3 bases are TGCGCCAGCAGTGGTAGCGGGGGGTTCACAGATACGCAGTATTTT.

V usage is TRBV28 and J usage is TRBJ2-1, with a possible D match to TRBD2 (6 bases). The CDR3 runs 13 residues. Trimming pared 8 bases from V and 2 bases from J, leaving 10 bases between. Germline assignment: CDR1 MDHEN and CDR2 SYDVKM. CDR3 nucleotide sequence: TGTGCCAGCGGCGGGACCCCCTACAATGAGCAGTTCTTC. As protein: CASGGTPYNEQFF.

There are many counts of this clonotype. V usage is TRBV28 and J usage is TRBJ2-1; D unclear. V lost 2 bases and J 5 bases, leaving 1 base between the germline ends. This CDR3 is built from 11 residues. In germline, CDR1 is MDHEN, CDR2 SYDVKM. In DNA, the CDR3 is TGTGCCAGCAGTTTAGACAATGAGCAGTTCTTC. Protein: CASSLDNEQFF. Looking up the rest from reference TRBV28 and TRBJ2-1 gives the full variable domain: DVKVTQSSRYLVKRTGEKVFLECVQDMDHENMFWYRQDPGLGLRLIYFSYDVKMKEKGDIPEGYSVSREKKERFSLILESASTNQTSMYLCASSLDNEQFFGPGTRLTVL.

At least ten counts were recorded for this clonotype. The chain combines TRBV7-6 with TRBJ1-4, with D perhaps matching TRBD1 (5 bases). CDR3 length: 14 amino acids. Germline assignment: CDR1 SGHVS and CDR2 FNYEAQ. The V end was cut by 5 bases, the J end by 4 bases, with 11 bases between. In nucleotides, the CDR3 is TGTGCCAGCAGCCAAGGGGCGGTTAATGAAAAACTGTTTTTT. Translated, it gives CASSQGAVNEKLFF.

The chain is built from TRBV28 and TRBJ2-7; tentative D call: TRBD2 (5 bases). The V gene's germline CDR1 is MDHEN and CDR2 SYDVKM. Trimming cost V 2 bases and J 5 bases, with 13 bases left between them. The CDR3 runs 14 residues. DNA for the CDR3: TGTGCCAGCAGTTTAGAGAGGGAGAGGGACGAGCAGTACTTC. This encodes CASSLERERDEQYF.

This clonotype was seen a handful of times. The gene calls are TRBV28 and TRBJ2-7, with a weak D call TRBD1 (6 bases). Germline CDR1 is MDHEN and CDR2 is SYDVKM. V shed 5 bases and J shed 0 bases, with 11 bases lying between them. The CDR3 spans 14 residues. The CDR3: CASSPGTSSYEQYF. The CDR3 DNA reads as TGTGCCAGCAGTCCGGGGACATCCTCCTACGAGCAGTACTTC.

With respect to this clonotype: The junction shows a germline mismatch at one end, possibly a read error. V gene TRBV5-1 combines with J gene TRBJ2-4; TRBD1 matches 8 bases. Germline CDR1 is SGHRS and CDR2 is YFSETQ. The CDR3 runs to 16 residues. CDR3 DNA sequence: TGCGTCAGCAGCTTGGGGACAGGACTAGCCAAAAACATTCAGTACTTC. Protein sequence: CVSSLGTGLAKNIQYF.

There are a few counts of this clonotype. The V gene is TRBV27, the J gene TRBJ2-7; TRBD2 matches 9 bases. The V and J ends lost 5 bases and 4 bases, in that order; junction bases with no gene match: 6. This CDR3 region has 14 residues. In germline, CDR1 is MNHEY, CDR2 SMNVEV (reference sequence). The CDR3 coding sequence is TGTGCCAGCAGTGGAGGAGCGGGAGGTTACGAGCAGTACTTC. This encodes CASSGGAGGYEQYF.

Note on this clonotype: A much larger clone sits a single nucleotide away, making a read error possible. V and J are TRBV5-1 and TRBJ2-2; D may correspond to TRBD1 or TRBD2 (5 bases each). The length of the CDR3 is 16 residues. V lost 1 base to trimming and J lost 4 bases, with 14 bases between them. Germline CDR1 is SGHRS and CDR2 is YFSETQ. The CDR3 loop is CASSLTRGGGTGELFF. CDR3 DNA: TGCGCCAGCAGCTTGACAAGGGGCGGAGGCACCGGGGAGCTGTTTTTT.

In this sample, this clonotype turned up many times. CDR3 sequence (DNA): TGTGCTAGTGGTTTGGTACAGGGCAGGGGGCTCTACGAGCAGTACTTC. Translating gives CASGLVQGRGLYEQYF. The chain uses TRBV12-5 and TRBJ2-7, with 8 bases aligning to TRBD1. The CDR3 loop spans 16 amino acids. Germline V gives CDR1 LGHNT, CDR2 FRNRAP. With 0 bases clipped from V and 3 bases from J, the junction kept 7 bases outside the gene matches.

In its sample, this clonotype was seen many times. The V gene is TRBV20-1, the J gene TRBJ1-2; the D is unclear. V shed 7 bases and J shed 4 bases, with 13 bases lying between them. The CDR3 runs to 12 residues. CDR1 is DFQATT, CDR2 SNEGSKA, per germline (reference sequence). In nucleotides, the CDR3 is TGCAGTGTCGAAGCCGACTTCTATGGCTACACCTTC. It specifies CSVEADFYGYTF.

This chain links TRBV6-2 or TRBV6-3 with TRBJ2-1, with 7 bases matching TRBD2. Germline CDR1 is MNHEY and CDR2 is SVGEGT. With V trimmed by 8 bases and J by 5 bases, 12 bases remained unmatched. This CDR3 is built from 15 residues. CDR3 amino acids: CASGGAGVSHNEQFF. In DNA, the CDR3 is TGTGCCAGCGGCGGTGCGGGAGTTAGTCACAATGAGCAGTTCTTC.

The chain joins TRBV7-9 to TRBJ2-1; 8 bases align to TRBD2. The CDR3 sequence is 14 residues long. Germline assignment: CDR1 SEHNR and CDR2 FQNEAQ (reference sequence). The J segment lost 6 bases and the V segment lost 5 bases, leaving 6 bases of the junction unmatched. The CDR3 sequence: CASSPTGLGNEQFF. The CDR3 coding sequence is TGTGCCAGCAGCCCCACGGGACTAGGCAATGAGCAGTTCTTC.

This clonotype appeared many times. This rearrangement joins TRBV28 to TRBJ2-5; possible D gene TRBD2, 6 bases. Germline V gene sequence: CDR1 MDHEN, CDR2 SYDVKM. This CDR3 comprises 14 residues. Between the trimmed V and J ends, which lost 3 bases and 3 bases, there was a span of 11 bases. DNA for the CDR3: TGTGCCAGCAGTTTCGGGACGGGAGAAGAGACCCAGTACTTC. Translation gives CASSFGTGEETQYF.

This clonotype was seen many times. The chain carries TRBV12-3 or TRBV12-4 and TRBJ2-5; 9 bases are shared with TRBD1. The CDR3 is made up of 14 amino acids. V shed 5 bases and J 5 bases; nucleotides not matched to a gene: 6. The CDR3 DNA sequence: TGTGCCAGCAGTCCGGGACAGGGAAAGGAGACCCAGTACTTC. Translation gives CASSPGQGKETQYF.

This clonotype has a handful of counts. The rearrangement uses TRBV10-3 and TRBJ1-1; D remains unclear. This CDR3 has 11 residues. Trimming removed 4 bases at V and 4 bases at J, with 4 bases between. Germline V gene sequence: CDR1 ENHRY, CDR2 SYGVKD. CDR3 in amino acids: CAISGGTEAFF. Written as DNA, the CDR3 is TGTGCCATCAGTGGGGGCACTGAAGCTTTCTTT.

This clonotype has a count of ten or more. The J gene is TRBJ2-7, the V gene TRBV30, with 7 nucleotides matching TRBD2. After removal of 4 bases from V and 2 bases from J, the junction contained 2 bases not matched to a gene. Per germline, CDR1 GTSNPN and CDR2 SVGIG (reference sequence). The length of the CDR3 is 12 residues. This CDR3 reads CAWTAGAYEQYF. CDR3 bases: TGTGCCTGGACTGCGGGGGCCTACGAGCAGTACTTC.

This clonotype was observed a few times. The chain recombines TRBV4-1 with TRBJ2-1; no reliable D call. The CDR3 consists of 11 residues. CDR1 and CDR2 (germline): MGHRA, YSYEKL. Trimming shortened V by 2 bases and J by 11 bases, and 7 bases separated the two germline ends. CDR3 region: CASSQFLKQFF. The CDR3, as DNA: TGCGCCAGCAGCCAATTCTTAAAGCAGTTCTTC.

This clonotype was counted only a few times. The chain employs TRBV3-1 and TRBJ2-1, with 11 bases lining up with TRBD2. The junction had 5 bases not matched to a gene; V was cut back by 4 bases and J by 6 bases. CDR3 length: 15 residues. Germline V gene lookup returns CDR1 LGHDT and CDR2 YNNKEL (reference sequence). The DNA for the CDR3 is TGTGCCAGCAGCCGCGCACTAGCGGGAGTCAATGAGCAGTTCTTC. Protein product: CASSRALAGVNEQFF.

This clonotype was recorded many times. This rearrangement joins TRBV6-5 to TRBJ2-5; D unclear. Between the trimmed V and J ends, which lost 2 bases and 6 bases, there was a span of 13 bases. This CDR3 comprises 14 residues. Germline V gene lookup returns CDR1 MNHEY and CDR2 SVGAGI. The CDR3, as DNA: TGTGCCAGCAGTTACGGCGGTCCGCCACAGACCCAGTACTTC. This encodes CASSYGGPPQTQYF.

This clonotype was counted only a few times. CDR3 residues: CASKGGHEQYF. The CDR3 coding sequence is TGTGCCAGCAAGGGGGGACACGAGCAGTACTTC. The rearrangement joins TRBV6-6 to TRBJ2-7, with D perhaps TRBD1 or TRBD2 (6 bases each). The V end was cut by 7 bases, the J end by 5 bases, with 9 bases between. The germline V gene encodes CDR1 MNHNY and CDR2 SVGAGI (reference sequence). The CDR3 is 11 residues long.

This clonotype has more than one count but fewer than ten. The J gene is TRBJ2-6, the V gene TRBV5-4; the D gene is possibly TRBD1 (5 bases). The CDR3 totals 17 residues. The V and J ends lost 4 bases and 4 bases respectively, with 18 bases between them. From germline, CDR1 is SGHNT and CDR2 YYREEE (reference sequence). The CDR3 nucleotides are TGTGCCAGCAGCCCCGGACGGGCAGGGATAGGGGCCAACGTCCTGACTTTC. This encodes CASSPGRAGIGANVLTF.